This T cell receptor beta chain appears in the sequencing data of a study of shared clonotypes between healthy human individuals. On the study more broadly: Researchers drew samples from a couple of women and three men aged 18 to 49. CD4 naive and CD4 memory each took three plates per donor, while CD8 naive took two and CD8 memory one. Study outcomes and limitations: Non-shared clonotypes showed lower generation probabilities than clonotypes common to all four donors.

This CDR3 spans 15 amino acids. Germline V lookup: CDR1 MNHEY, CDR2 SMNVEV (reference sequence). The V end was cut by 2 bases, the J end by 8 bases, with 19 bases between. For sorted subsets, roughly 200 ng DNA per replicate equaled approximately 32,000 T cell genomes. TCRdb's table, derived via immunoSEQ multiplex PCR, lists solely in-frame clones and lacks some. The table includes a few million clones, around 90% detected once. Concerning this clone itself: Its matching antigen is unknown.

The source of this sequence is a man younger than 30 in good health. V and J are TRBV27 and TRBJ2-7, with no clear D. The sample consisted of naive CD4+ T cells sorted from blood. Documented subset: CD45RA+ positively selected. DNA of the CDR3: TGTGCCAGCAGTTTAACCCAGGACCGGGTCCTCAAGCAGTACTTC. Translated, it gives CASSLTQDRVLKQYF.